One sample yielded the 15 T cell receptor beta chains listed below, sequenced in a study of T cell repertoires in cytomegalovirus infection. Each CDR3 protein is one row after TCRdb ran MiXCR on the reads. The sample consists of about 310,000 distinct CDR3 sequences, around a sixth of them appearing once. Sample: PBMCs. The receptors shown here come from a human donor in good health (CMV status not recorded). Some clones in this sample may be carry-over from other donors' samples.

Notes on this clonotype: One end of the junction varies from germline; a read error may be responsible. This chain uses TRBV9 with TRBJ1-2; D is uncertain. CDR3 length equals 14 residues. Germline CDR1 reads SGDLS; CDR2 reads YYNGEE. The CDR3 loop reads CASSANGFNYGDTF. CDR3 nucleotide sequence: TGTGCCAGCAGCGCCAACGGGTTTAACTATGGCGACACCTTC.

This clonotype has ten or more counts. The J gene is TRBJ2-7, the V gene TRBV28, with TRBD2 matching 12 bases. The CDR3 totals 14 residues. From germline, CDR1 is MDHEN and CDR2 SYDVKM. After removal of 8 bases from V and 2 bases from J, the junction contained 4 bases not matched to a gene. The CDR3 loop reads CASATSGGTYEQYF. The CDR3 DNA reads TGTGCCAGCGCGACTAGCGGGGGAACCTACGAGCAGTACTTC.

This clonotype occurred a few times. The chain has TRBV28 and TRBJ2-7, with D perhaps given as TRBD1 or TRBD2 (5 bases each). Germline-derived CDR1 and CDR2 are MDHEN and SYDVKM. V shed 2 bases and J shed 4 bases, with 18 bases lying between them. The CDR3 has 16 residues. The CDR3 bases are TGTGCCAGCAGTTTAGGGGCGGGCCTGGGGTTGTACGAGCAGTACTTC. Its protein product is CASSLGAGLGLYEQYF.

The chain combines TRBV6-6 with TRBJ2-2; 7 bases line up with TRBD2. The CDR3 covers 15 residues. The V and J ends lost 6 bases and 0 bases, in that order; junction bases with no gene match: 4. The germline V gene encodes CDR1 MNHNY and CDR2 SVGAGI (reference sequence). The CDR3 spells CASSPREANTGELFF. CDR3 DNA sequence: TGTGCCAGCAGCCCCCGGGAGGCGAACACCGGGGAGCTGTTTTTT.

This clonotype was counted between two and nine times. The rearrangement links TRBV29-1 to TRBJ2-5; 9 bases map to TRBD1. CDR1 and CDR2 from the germline V gene are SQVTM and ANQGSEA. The CDR3 length is 14 residues. V was clipped by 2 bases and J by 7 bases; unmatched bases: 8. This CDR3 is CSVETDRGPGTQYF. CDR3 DNA sequence: TGCAGCGTTGAAACGGACAGGGGTCCCGGGACCCAGTACTTC.

The V call is TRBV7-2, the J call TRBJ2-7, with 9 bases identical to TRBD1. Germline values: CDR1 SGHTA, CDR2 FQGNSA. V was pared by 7 bases and J by 6 bases, with 10 bases of the junction left unmatched. The CDR3 consists of 14 residues. CDR3: CASTPPIQGAEQYF. The CDR3, as DNA: TGTGCCAGCACCCCCCCAATACAGGGGGCCGAGCAGTACTTC. Variable domain in full (rest from reference TRBV7-2 and TRBJ2-7): GAGVSQSPSNKVTEKGKDVELRCDPISGHTALYWYRQSLGQGLEFLIYFQGNSAPDKSGLPSDRFSAERTGGSVSTLTIQRTQQEDSAVYLCASTPPIQGAEQYFGPGTRLTVT.

This chain joins TRBV7-2 and TRBJ1-2, with D maybe TRBD1 (6 bases). The germline CDR1 and CDR2 sequences are SGHTA and FQGNSA. Trimming took off 1 base at V and 4 bases at J, with 16 bases between the two ends. The CDR3 sequence is 16 residues long. The CDR3 coding sequence is TGTGCCAGCAGCTTAGTTGGGGCAGGGGCCCTCTATGGCTACACCTTC. Translated: CASSLVGAGALYGYTF.

There are many counts of this clonotype. The J gene is TRBJ2-1, the V gene TRBV25-1; D gene ambiguous. Germline assignment: CDR1 MGHDK and CDR2 SYGVNS. This CDR3 has 14 residues. Trimming took 3 bases from V and 0 from J, leaving 6 bases between them. The CDR3 spells CASSDHGSYNEQFF. The CDR3 nucleotides read TGTGCCAGCAGTGACCATGGCTCCTACAATGAGCAGTTCTTC. Supplemented by reference TRBV25-1 and TRBJ2-1, the full variable domain reads EADIYQTPRYLVIGTGKKITLECSQTMGHDKMYWYQQDPGMELHLIHYSYGVNSTEKGDLSSESTVSRIRTEHFPLTLESARPSHTSQYLCASSDHGSYNEQFFGPGTRLTVL.

This clonotype was seen a few times. The chain combines TRBV27 with TRBJ1-1, with TRBD1 matching over 7 bases. CDR3 length: 14 amino acids. Germline loops: CDR1 MNHEY, CDR2 SMNVEV (reference sequence). The junction had 7 bases not matched to a gene; V was cut back by 6 bases and J by 3 bases. The CDR3 nucleotides read TGTGCCAGCAGCAACCAAAGGGGGCACACTGAAGCTTTCTTT. As protein: CASSNQRGHTEAFF.

This clonotype was seen many times. This chain links TRBV7-8 with TRBJ1-5; D is perhaps TRBD1 (6 bases). Germline V gene lookup returns CDR1 SGHVS and CDR2 FQNEAQ. V lost 6 bases, J lost 3 bases, and 12 bases lay in between. The CDR3 runs 14 residues. CDR3 sequence (DNA): TGTGCCAGCAGTCTCGGGGGCCTCAATCAGCCCCAGCATTTT. Protein: CASSLGGLNQPQHF.

The chain employs TRBV4-3 and TRBJ1-1, with 8 bases aligning to TRBD1. The V and J ends lost 3 bases and 1 base, in that order; junction bases with no gene match: 1. The CDR3 runs 14 residues. CDR1 is LGHNA, CDR2 YSLEER, per germline. This CDR3 is CASSHGTGNTEAFF. CDR3 DNA: TGCGCCAGCAGCCACGGGACAGGGAACACTGAAGCTTTCTTT.

This clonotype was counted at least ten times. The chain has TRBV20-1 and TRBJ2-3; tentative D call: TRBD1 (5 bases). V lost 0 bases and J lost 1, with 11 bases in between. CDR3 size: 15 residues. Looked up from germline, CDR1 is DFQATT and CDR2 is SNEGSKA (reference sequence). In DNA, the CDR3 is TGCAGTGCTAGAGATCAGGGTGGGGGCACAGATACGCAGTATTTT. Its translation: CSARDQGGGTDTQYF.

This clonotype was found a few times. The chain is built from TRBV7-4 and TRBJ2-5, with 7 bases fitting TRBD2. The CDR3 sequence is 13 residues long. The germline CDR1 and CDR2 sequences are SGHVT and SQSDAQ. The CDR3 coding sequence is TGTGCTTGGCGGGGAGCGGGGCAAGAGACCCAGTACTTC. As protein: CAWRGAGQETQYF.

This clonotype was recorded many times. The CDR3 is CASSWGVSDSPLHF. CDR3 nucleotide sequence: TGTGCCAGCAGCTGGGGGGTTTCGGACTCACCCCTCCACTTT. The rearrangement uses TRBV7-2 and TRBJ1-6; possible D gene TRBD1, 5 bases. CDR1 and CDR2 from the germline V gene are SGHTA and FQGNSA. CDR3 size: 14 residues. The ends were cut back, 4 bases at V and 10 bases at J, with 14 bases in the middle.

This clonotype was found a few times. A clone one base away is much larger, so this may be a read error. The chain has TRBV7-2 and TRBJ1-1; 8 nucleotides match TRBD1. This CDR3 contains 15 residues. V shed 3 bases and J 4 bases; nucleotides not matched to a gene: 7. Germline-derived CDR1 and CDR2 are SGHTA and FQGNSA. The CDR3 here is CASSLGQGAITEAFF. The CDR3 coding sequence is TGTGCCAGCAGCTTGGGGCAGGGGGCGATCACTGAAGCTTTCTTT.